The sequence of this TCR beta chain was determined in a study of T cells in tuberculosis. About the study: In South Africa, adults with active tuberculosis were compared with IGRA-negative and latently infected IGRA-positive adolescents.

Profiled with immunoSEQ multiplex PCR; TCRdb holds only in-frame clones, not every one. The sample contains about 20,000 clones, roughly nine tenths of which appear only once. V was clipped by 9 bases and J by 4 bases, with 10 bases between them. This CDR3 has 11 amino acids. Per the germline V gene, CDR1 is MDHEN and CDR2 is SYDVKM. The clonotype was recovered from a donor aged 10-35 years with latent tuberculosis or without tuberculosis infection. The rearrangement uses TRBV28 and TRBJ2-7; D remains ambiguous. The source material was PBMCs. CDR3 loop: CASVQFYEQYF. The DNA for the CDR3 is TGTGCCAGTGTACAGTTTTACGAGCAGTACTTC.